This T cell receptor beta chain originates from a study of T cells in Graves' hyperthyroidism and ophthalmopathy. Regarding the study as a whole: Blood also held most thyroid clonotypes expanded beyond 0.001. Ophthalmopathy could be told apart from stable hyperthyroidism with a 13 V-J model.

The V gene's germline CDR1 is SGHRS and CDR2 YFSETQ. The CDR3 length is 14 residues. Trimming removed 4 bases at V and 1 base at J, with 12 bases between. TCR beta CDR3 region amplification was performed from RNA transcripts. HTBI primers were used for first-round RT-PCR of the TCR CDR3. Each CDR3 protein gets one entry after TCRdb re-called the multiplex PCR reads with MiXCR. The sample contains 200,000 to 300,000 distinct CDR3 sequences, about 24% of which appear only once. Patients with ophthalmopathy all had a Clinical Activity Score of at least 3, a NOSPECS grade of at least 4 and duration under 3 months. This clonotype was found many times. Antigen unknown.

The sequenced material came from blood. The TCR comes from a woman between 40 and 50 years old with Graves' ophthalmopathy. This chain connects TRBV5-1 to TRBJ2-7, with a weak D call TRBD1 (6 bases). The chain's CDR3 is CASSPTGISYEQYF. CDR3 nucleotide sequence: TGCGCCAGCAGCCCAACAGGGATTTCCTACGAGCAGTACTTC.